A single sample gave rise to the 24 T cell receptor beta chains below, sequenced in a study of CXCR3-negative and CXCR3-positive naive CD8 T cells. Study-wide results and limits: The TRB CDR3s that CXCR3-positive naive cells carried were more hydrophobic than those of CXCR3-negative naive cells.

The authors prepared UMI-labeled TRB cDNA libraries by 5' RACE. TCRdb reprocessed the 5' RACE reads and keeps a single row for each CDR3 protein, giving no DNA. The sample table includes approximately 96,000 distinct CDR3 sequences. Their target antigens are unknown. The sample consisted of naive CXCR3+ CD8+ T cells from blood. Regarding subset: CD45RO-CCR7+CD27+CD95- naive CD8+ T cells expressing CXCR3 (TNR3+). The receptors were sampled from a human donor in good health. Some clones in this sample may be carry-over from other donors' samples.

The rearrangement uses TRBV6-2 or TRBV6-3 and TRBJ2-1; TCRdb indicates TRBD1, and absent DNA this call remains unverified. CDR1 and CDR2 (germline): MNHEY, SVGEGT. The CDR3 is 16 amino acids. The CDR3 loop is CASTPGRTGTRNEQFF.

The V call is TRBV12-3 or TRBV12-4, the J call TRBJ2-7; the TCRdb call, TRBD2, lacks DNA for checking. This CDR3 region has 14 residues. CDR3 amino acids: CASSLGGFSYEPYF.

V gene TRBV29-1 combines with J gene TRBJ2-3; with no DNA, the TCRdb D assignment of TRBD1 cannot be verified. The CDR3 loop spans 14 amino acids. The germline CDR1 and CDR2 sequences are SQVTM and ANQGSEA. The CDR3 region is CSVEGRFPVDTQYF.

CDR3 residues: CASSQDWAAGGYNEQFF. V usage is TRBV14 and J usage is TRBJ2-1. Germline CDR1 SGHDN, CDR2 FVKESK. The CDR3 covers 17 residues.

This sequence joins TRBV7-2 and TRBJ2-5. The CDR3 has 11 amino acids. CDR1 SGHTA and CDR2 FQGNSA come from the germline V gene. The CDR3 is CASRFNGTQYF. The complete variable domain, with remaining parts taken from reference TRBV7-2 and TRBJ2-5, reads GAGVSQSPSNKVTEKGKDVELRCDPISGHTALYWYRQSLGQGLEFLIYFQGNSAPDKSGLPSDRFSAERTGGSVSTLTIQRTQQEDSAVYLCASRFNGTQYFGPGTRLLVL.

The V and J genes are TRBV12-3 or TRBV12-4 and TRBJ2-1; with no DNA, the TCRdb D assignment of TRBD1 cannot be verified. This CDR3 is built from 16 residues. This CDR3 is CASRFTGTGSGNEQFF.

The chain carries TRBV29-1 and TRBJ1-2; TCRdb returns TRBD1, unconfirmable since there is no DNA. The germline V gene has CDR1 SQVTM and CDR2 ANQGSEA. The CDR3 is made up of 14 amino acids. CDR3 sequence reads: CSVVGRRGPYGYTF.

This sequence joins TRBV7-8 and TRBJ2-7; the D gene TCRdb calls, TRBD2, cannot be checked with no DNA. The CDR3 loop spans 17 amino acids. Germline V lookup: CDR1 SGHVS, CDR2 FQNEAQ. The CDR3 sequence is CASSLVRGGLALYEQYF.

The rearrangement uses TRBV21-1 and TRBJ1-6. TRBV21-1 is assigned pseudogene status. This CDR3 has 15 residues. The CDR3: CASSRWNCLWSPLHF.

V and J are TRBV15 and TRBJ1-5; the TCRdb call, TRBD1, lacks DNA for checking. Germline lookup yields CDR1 LNHNV and CDR2 YYDKDF (reference sequence). This CDR3 contains 19 residues. This CDR3 reads CATSTGPGQGYYSNQPQHF. Full variable domain (missing parts from reference TRBV15 and TRBJ1-5): DAMVIQNPRYQVTQFGKPVTLSCSQTLNHNVMYWYQQKSSQAPKLLFHYYDKDFNNEADTPDNFQSRRPNTSFCFLDIRSPGLGDTAMYLCATSTGPGQGYYSNQPQHFGDGTRLSIL.

V usage is TRBV20-1 and J usage is TRBJ2-1; TCRdb calls TRBD1, which cannot be checked without DNA. Per the germline V gene, CDR1 is DFQATT and CDR2 is SNEGSKA (reference sequence). The CDR3 runs 16 residues. This CDR3 reads CSARDPLAGAINEQFF.

The chain combines TRBV12-3 or TRBV12-4 with TRBJ2-5; TCRdb designates TRBD2, a call that cannot be tested without DNA. There are 17 residues in the CDR3. CDR3 sequence: CASSGLAGGPSVETQYF.

Here the CDR3 reads CASSQPETGVYEQYF. The rearrangement joins TRBV7-9 to TRBJ2-7; TCRdb proposes TRBD1, but this gene call is untestable without DNA. This CDR3 comprises 15 residues. The germline V gene encodes CDR1 SEHNR and CDR2 FQNEAQ (reference sequence).

The chain combines TRBV29-1 with TRBJ2-7; TCRdb proposes TRBD2, but this gene call is untestable without DNA. This CDR3 has 12 amino acids. Germline V gene lookup returns CDR1 SQVTM and CDR2 ANQGSEA. CDR3 protein: CSVTTSGYEQYF.

The chain combines TRBV4-3 with TRBJ2-7; TCRdb's D call of TRBD2 is untestable without DNA. Per germline, CDR1 LGHNA and CDR2 YSLEER. CDR3 length equals 14 residues. The CDR3 loop is CASSPSHGDYEQYF.

The chain links TRBV7-2 to TRBJ2-5; checking the TCRdb D call of TRBD1 is not possible without DNA. Germline V gene sequence: CDR1 SGHTA, CDR2 FQGNSA. The CDR3 length is 16 residues. The CDR3 sequence: CASSLEVGGGRETQYF. The full variable domain, with the rest looked up from reference TRBV7-2 and TRBJ2-5, is GAGVSQSPSNKVTEKGKDVELRCDPISGHTALYWYRQSLGQGLEFLIYFQGNSAPDKSGLPSDRFSAERTGGSVSTLTIQRTQQEDSAVYLCASSLEVGGGRETQYFGPGTRLLVL.

This chain uses TRBV30 with TRBJ2-7. Germline CDR1 GTSNPN, CDR2 SVGIG (reference sequence). The CDR3 consists of 14 residues. The CDR3 spells CAWSGSARYWEQYF.

The chain combines TRBV7-3 with TRBJ2-5; TCRdb proposes TRBD1, but this gene call is untestable without DNA. The CDR3 runs to 15 residues. Germline CDR1 SGHTA, CDR2 FQGTGA. The CDR3 loop is CASSLALGVGETQYF.

This chain joins TRBV4-1 and TRBJ2-1; TCRdb returns TRBD2, unconfirmable since there is no DNA. Germline V gives CDR1 MGHRA, CDR2 YSYEKL. This CDR3 contains 17 residues. CDR3 in amino acids: CASSQEVRSGGYNEQFF.

V gene TRBV7-2 combines with J gene TRBJ2-7; no DNA is available, so the TRBD1 call from TCRdb remains unchecked. Germline loops: CDR1 SGHTA, CDR2 FQGNSA. The CDR3 runs 14 residues. The CDR3 loop reads CASSTRQDTYEQYF. Full variable domain (outside the CDR3, taken from reference TRBV7-2 and TRBJ2-7): GAGVSQSPSNKVTEKGKDVELRCDPISGHTALYWYRQSLGQGLEFLIYFQGNSAPDKSGLPSDRFSAERTGGSVSTLTIQRTQQEDSAVYLCASSTRQDTYEQYFGPGTRLTVT.

The V and J genes are TRBV7-9 and TRBJ2-7; TCRdb's assignment of TRBD1 cannot be checked, as there is no DNA. The CDR3 has 15 residues. Germline CDR1 reads SEHNR; CDR2 reads FQNEAQ (reference sequence). Here the CDR3 reads CASSQKGGPAYEQYF.

This rearrangement joins TRBV12-3 or TRBV12-4 to TRBJ1-2; checking the TCRdb D call of TRBD1 is not possible without DNA. There are 16 residues in the CDR3. This chain's CDR3 is CASSLAVEGVNYGYTF.

V usage is TRBV7-8 and J usage is TRBJ1-1. The CDR3 loop spans 15 amino acids. In germline, CDR1 is SGHVS, CDR2 FQNEAQ. CDR3 loop: CASSLALAGNTEAFF. The entire variable domain, with the rest obtained from reference TRBV7-8 and TRBJ1-1, is as follows: GAGVSQSPRYKVAKRGQDVALRCDPISGHVSLFWYQQALGQGPEFLTYFQNEAQLDKSGLPSDRFFAERPEGSVSTLKIQRTQQEDSAVYLCASSLALAGNTEAFFGQGTRLTVV.

The chain joins TRBV4-3 to TRBJ2-1; TCRdb indicates TRBD2, and absent DNA this call remains unverified. The length of the CDR3 is 14 residues. Germline lookup yields CDR1 LGHNA and CDR2 YSLEER. The CDR3 protein is CASSQDSGVDEQFF.